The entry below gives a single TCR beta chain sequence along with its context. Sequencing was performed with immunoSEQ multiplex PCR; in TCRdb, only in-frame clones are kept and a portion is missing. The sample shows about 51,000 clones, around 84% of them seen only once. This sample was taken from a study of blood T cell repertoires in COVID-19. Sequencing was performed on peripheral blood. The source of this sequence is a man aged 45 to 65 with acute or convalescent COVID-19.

CDR3 residues: CASSLGLAYEQRQFF. CDR3 DNA: TGCGCCAGCAGTCTGGGGCTAGCGTACGAGCAGAGGCAGTTCTTC. V usage is TRBV5-1 and J usage is TRBJ2-1; TRBD2 is a possible D gene (6 bases). V was clipped by 5 bases and J by 12 bases, with 24 bases between them. CDR1 SGHRS and CDR2 YFSETQ come from the germline V gene. CDR3 length: 15 residues.